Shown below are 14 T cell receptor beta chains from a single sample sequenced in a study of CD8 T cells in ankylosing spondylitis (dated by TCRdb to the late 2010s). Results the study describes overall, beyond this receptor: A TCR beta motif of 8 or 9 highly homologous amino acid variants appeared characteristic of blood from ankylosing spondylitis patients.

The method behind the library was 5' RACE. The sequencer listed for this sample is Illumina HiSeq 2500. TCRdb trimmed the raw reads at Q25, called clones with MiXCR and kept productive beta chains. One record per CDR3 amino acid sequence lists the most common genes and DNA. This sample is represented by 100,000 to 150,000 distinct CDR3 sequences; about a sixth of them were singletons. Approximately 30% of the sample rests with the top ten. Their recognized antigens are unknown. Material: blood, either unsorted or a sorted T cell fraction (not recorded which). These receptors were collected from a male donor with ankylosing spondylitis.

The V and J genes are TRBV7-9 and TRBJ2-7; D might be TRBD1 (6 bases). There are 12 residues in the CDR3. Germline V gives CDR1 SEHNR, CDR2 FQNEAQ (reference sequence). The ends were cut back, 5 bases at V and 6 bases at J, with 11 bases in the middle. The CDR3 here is CASSLGQSEQYF. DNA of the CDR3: TGTGCCAGCAGCCTCGGACAGAGCGAGCAGTACTTC.

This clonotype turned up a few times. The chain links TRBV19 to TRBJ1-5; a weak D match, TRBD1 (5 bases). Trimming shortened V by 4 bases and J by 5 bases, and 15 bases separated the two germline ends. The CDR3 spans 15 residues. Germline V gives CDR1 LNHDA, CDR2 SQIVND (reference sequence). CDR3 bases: TGTGCCAGTAGTAGGCCTTGGGGGTCGGATCAGCCCCAGCATTTT. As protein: CASSRPWGSDQPQHF.

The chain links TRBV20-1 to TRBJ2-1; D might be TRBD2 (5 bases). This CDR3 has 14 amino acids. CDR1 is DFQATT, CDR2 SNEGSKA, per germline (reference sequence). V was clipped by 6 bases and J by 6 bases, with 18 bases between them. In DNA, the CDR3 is TGCAGTGCCGCCGTAGCGACCTTCGGCAATGAGCAGTTCTTC. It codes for CSAAVATFGNEQFF.

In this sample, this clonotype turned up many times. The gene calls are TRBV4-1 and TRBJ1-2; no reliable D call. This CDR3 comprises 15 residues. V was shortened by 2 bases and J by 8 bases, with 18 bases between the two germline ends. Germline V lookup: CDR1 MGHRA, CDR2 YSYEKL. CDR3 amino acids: CASSQTVDPTRGYTF. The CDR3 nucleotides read TGCGCCAGCAGCCAAACAGTCGACCCCACGAGGGGCTACACCTTC.

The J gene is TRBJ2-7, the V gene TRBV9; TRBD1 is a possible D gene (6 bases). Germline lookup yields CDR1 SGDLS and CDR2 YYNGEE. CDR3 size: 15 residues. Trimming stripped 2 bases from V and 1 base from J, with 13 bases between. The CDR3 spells CASSVGGQTSYEQYF. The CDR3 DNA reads TGTGCCAGCAGCGTGGGCGGACAGACATCCTACGAGCAGTACTTC.

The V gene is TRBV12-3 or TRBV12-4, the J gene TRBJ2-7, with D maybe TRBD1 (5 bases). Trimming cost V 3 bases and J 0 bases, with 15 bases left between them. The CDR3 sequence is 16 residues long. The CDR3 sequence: CASSFKRTHGSYEQYF. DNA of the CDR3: TGTGCCAGCAGTTTTAAGAGGACACATGGCTCCTACGAGCAGTACTTC.

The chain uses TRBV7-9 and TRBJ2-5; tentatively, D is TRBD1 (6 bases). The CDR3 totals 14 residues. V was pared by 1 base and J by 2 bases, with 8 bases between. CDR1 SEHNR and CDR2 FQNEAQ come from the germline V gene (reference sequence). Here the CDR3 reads CASSLDQGQETQYF. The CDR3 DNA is TGTGCCAGCAGCTTAGATCAGGGGCAAGAGACCCAGTACTTC.

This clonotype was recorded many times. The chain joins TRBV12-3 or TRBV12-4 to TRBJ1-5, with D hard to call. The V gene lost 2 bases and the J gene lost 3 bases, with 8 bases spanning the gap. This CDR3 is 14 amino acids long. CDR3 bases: TGTGCCAGCAGTTTACTGGGAGTCAATCAGCCCCAGCATTTT. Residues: CASSLLGVNQPQHF.

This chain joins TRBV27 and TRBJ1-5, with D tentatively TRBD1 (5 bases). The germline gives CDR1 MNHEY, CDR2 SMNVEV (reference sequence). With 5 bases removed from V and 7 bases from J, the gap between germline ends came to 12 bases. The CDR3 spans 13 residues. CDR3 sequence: CASSRGSRQPQHF. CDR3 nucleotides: TGTGCCAGCAGTAGGGGAAGTAGGCAGCCCCAGCATTTT.

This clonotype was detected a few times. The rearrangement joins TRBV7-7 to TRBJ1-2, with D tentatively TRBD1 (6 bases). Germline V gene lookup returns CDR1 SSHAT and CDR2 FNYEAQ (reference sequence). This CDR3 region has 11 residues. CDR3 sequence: CATLRGHEYTF. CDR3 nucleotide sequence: TGTGCGACCCTTCGGGGACACGAGTACACCTTC.

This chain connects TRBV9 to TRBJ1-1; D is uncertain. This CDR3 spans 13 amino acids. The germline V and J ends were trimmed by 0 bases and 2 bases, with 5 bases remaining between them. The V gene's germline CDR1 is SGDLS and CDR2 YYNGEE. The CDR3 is CASSVGTNTEAFF. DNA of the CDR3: TGTGCCAGCAGCGTAGGGACTAACACTGAAGCTTTCTTT.

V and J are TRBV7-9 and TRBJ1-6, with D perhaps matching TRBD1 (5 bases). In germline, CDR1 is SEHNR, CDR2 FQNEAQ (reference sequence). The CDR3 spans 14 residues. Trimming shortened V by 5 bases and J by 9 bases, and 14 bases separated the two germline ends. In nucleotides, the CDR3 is TGTGCCAGCAGCGGCGGGGTCGGGGGTTCACCCCTCCACTTT. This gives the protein CASSGGVGGSPLHF.

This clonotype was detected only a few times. The CDR3 DNA follows: TGTGCCAGCAGCTACCCGGGACCGAGCTCCTACGAGCAGTACTTC. Its protein is CASSYPGPSSYEQYF. The V gene is TRBV7-9, the J gene TRBJ2-7; D possibly matches TRBD1 or TRBD2 (5 bases each). Germline V gene sequence: CDR1 SEHNR, CDR2 FQNEAQ (reference sequence). Trimming shortened V by 4 bases and J by 0 bases, and 13 bases separated the two germline ends. CDR3 size: 15 residues.

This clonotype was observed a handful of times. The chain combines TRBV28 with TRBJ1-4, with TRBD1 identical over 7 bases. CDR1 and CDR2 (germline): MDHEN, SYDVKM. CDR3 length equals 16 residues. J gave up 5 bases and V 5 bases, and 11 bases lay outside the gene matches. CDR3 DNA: TGTGCCAGCAGTAAAAACCGCGGGACAGCAAATGAAAAACTGTTTTTT. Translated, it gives CASSKNRGTANEKLFF.